One and the same sample provided the 18 T cell receptor beta chains below, sequenced in a study of CD8 T cells in ankylosing spondylitis. TCRdb reprocessed the 5' RACE reads via MiXCR and lists one record per CDR3 protein. Of about 66,000 distinct CDR3 sequences in the sample, roughly 6.1% were seen once. The sample was synovial fluid, either unsorted or a sorted T cell fraction (not recorded which). Source of these receptors: a male donor with ankylosing spondylitis.

This clonotype was found many times. This chain connects TRBV25-1 to TRBJ2-3; D remains ambiguous. Germline V gene sequence: CDR1 MGHDK, CDR2 SYGVNS. The CDR3 covers 16 residues. Trimming shortened V by 4 bases and J by 1 base, and 15 bases separated the two germline ends. The CDR3 sequence: CASSVGLSDGTDTQYF. In nucleotides, the CDR3 is TGTGCCAGCAGTGTTGGGCTGTCAGACGGCACAGATACGCAGTATTTT.

This clonotype was recorded a few times. This chain connects TRBV5-1 to TRBJ2-1; TRBD2 matches at 9 bases. Germline V CDR1 and CDR2: SGHRS, YFSETQ. The junction had 4 bases not matched to a gene; V was cut back by 5 bases and J by 7 bases. The CDR3 loop spans 13 amino acids. The CDR3 DNA reads as TGCGCCAGCAGAGTTAGCGGGGGAAATGAGCAGTTCTTC. It specifies CASRVSGGNEQFF. Full variable domain (remainder filled in from reference TRBV5-1 and TRBJ2-1): KAGVTQTPRYLIKTRGQQVTLSCSPISGHRSVSWYQQTPGQGLQFLFEYFSETQRNKGNFPGRFSGRQFSNSRSEMNVSTLELGDSALYLCASRVSGGNEQFFGPGTRLTVL.

This clonotype has more than one count but fewer than ten. J is TRBJ1-5 and V is TRBV20-1; 9 positions match TRBD1. Trimming removed 6 bases from V and 5 bases from J; junction bases left unmatched: 2. Germline CDR1 is DFQATT and CDR2 is SNEGSKA (reference sequence). This CDR3 is built from 12 residues. CDR3 coding DNA: TGCAGTGCCTGGACAGGGGATCAGCCCCAGCATTTT. As protein: CSAWTGDQPQHF.

This clonotype came up many times. V and J are TRBV12-3 or TRBV12-4 and TRBJ1-6; D uncertain. CDR3 length equals 13 residues. V shed 4 bases and J shed 4 bases, with 5 bases lying between them. CDR3 residues: CASSWTYNSPLHF. The CDR3 nucleotides are TGTGCCAGCAGTTGGACTTATAATTCACCCCTCCACTTT.

Ten or more counts support this clonotype. The CDR3 DNA reads as TGTGCCAGCGGTCAGGCGGGGTACACAGATACGCAGTATTTT. It is translated as CASGQAGYTDTQYF. The rearrangement uses TRBV7-3 and TRBJ2-3, with D possibly TRBD2 on 6 matching bases. The V end was cut by 8 bases, the J end by 2 bases, with 14 bases between. This CDR3 is built from 14 residues. Germline-derived CDR1 and CDR2 are SGHTA and FQGTGA. Full variable domain (rest looked up from reference TRBV7-3 and TRBJ2-3): GAGVSQTPSNKVTEKGKYVELRCDPISGHTALYWYRQSLGQGPEFLIYFQGTGAADDSGLPNDRFFAVRPEGSVSTLKIQRTERGDSAVYLCASGQAGYTDTQYFGPGTRLTVL.

This clonotype was seen at least ten times. The CDR3 DNA reads as TGTGCCAGCAGCTTCGGGACAGGGCTCACAGATACGCAGTATTTT. Translating it yields CASSFGTGLTDTQYF. The chain employs TRBV5-6 and TRBJ2-3; 9 bases are a match to TRBD1. In germline, CDR1 is SGHDT, CDR2 YYEEEE. The CDR3 has 15 residues. V dropped 2 bases and J dropped 2; count of bases not matched to a gene: 3.

The CDR3, as DNA: TGTGCCAGCAGCTCGGGGTGGTTCTACGAGCAGTACTTC. Amino acid sequence: CASSSGWFYEQYF. The J gene is TRBJ2-7, the V gene TRBV7-2; perhaps TRBD2 as D (5 bases). The CDR3 totals 13 residues. Germline V lookup: CDR1 SGHTA, CDR2 FQGNSA. With 4 bases removed from V and 3 bases from J, the gap between germline ends came to 10 bases.

At least ten counts were recorded for this clonotype. This sequence joins TRBV24-1 and TRBJ2-7; D is undetermined. This CDR3 is 12 amino acids long. Trimming took 0 bases from V and 5 from J, leaving 4 bases between them. Looked up from germline, CDR1 is KGHDR and CDR2 is SFDVKD. CDR3 residues: CATSDLGDEQYF. The DNA for the CDR3 is TGTGCCACCAGTGATTTGGGGGACGAGCAGTACTTC.

V usage is TRBV5-6 and J usage is TRBJ1-4, with D perhaps TRBD1 (6 bases). The V end was cut by 0 bases, the J end by 3 bases, with 15 bases between. This CDR3 contains 17 residues. Germline values: CDR1 SGHDT, CDR2 YYEEEE. The CDR3 sequence: CASSLGPGGVSNEKLFF. CDR3 nucleotides: TGTGCCAGCAGCTTGGGTCCGGGGGGCGTATCTAATGAAAAACTGTTTTTT.

This clonotype came up a few times. The chain joins TRBV7-3 to TRBJ2-1, with 12 nucleotides matching TRBD2. Germline CDR1 and CDR2: SGHTA and FQGTGA. V was pared by 4 bases and J by 7 bases, with 11 bases of the junction left unmatched. The CDR3 is 17 amino acids. DNA of the CDR3: TGTGCCAGCAGCTCCACGCCCCCTAGCGGGAGGGCTAATGAGCAGTTCTTC. Translating gives CASSSTPPSGRANEQFF.

This clonotype was detected many times. The rearrangement uses TRBV29-1 and TRBJ1-2; D is unresolved. The CDR3 is made up of 12 amino acids. Trimming left V 1 base short and J 5 bases short, with 8 bases between. Germline V lookup: CDR1 SQVTM, CDR2 ANQGSEA. The CDR3 spells CSVEAASYGYTF. The CDR3 DNA reads as TGCAGCGTTGAAGCAGCCTCTTATGGCTACACCTTC.

As to this clonotype: Its ends do not fully match the called genes, so a read error is possible. The J gene is TRBJ2-3, the V gene TRBV9; D possibly matches TRBD1 or TRBD2 (5 bases each). In germline, CDR1 is SGDLS, CDR2 YYNGEE. The length of the CDR3 is 14 residues. This CDR3 is CASSVRGRHRYAVF. The DNA of the CDR3 is TGTGCCAGCAGCGTCCGGGGACGGCACAGATACGCAGTATTT.

This clonotype has at least ten counts. J is TRBJ2-7 and V is TRBV7-9; TRBD2 matches at 10 bases. With 5 bases clipped from V and 12 bases from J, the junction kept 10 bases outside the gene matches. This CDR3 is 13 amino acids long. Germline assignment: CDR1 SEHNR and CDR2 FQNEAQ (reference sequence). The CDR3 loop is CASSLSTSGMSYF. CDR3 nucleotides: TGTGCCAGCAGCCTGAGTACTAGCGGGATGTCGTACTTC.

This clonotype was counted many times. The chain couples TRBV29-1 to TRBJ2-1, with no clear D. CDR1 SQVTM and CDR2 ANQGSEA come from the germline V gene. V lost 8 bases, J lost 5 bases, and 13 bases lay in between. CDR3 length: 12 residues. CDR3 sequence reads: CSSSETHNEQFF. The CDR3 DNA follows: TGCAGCTCCTCAGAGACCCACAATGAGCAGTTCTTC.

This clonotype occurred a few times. J is TRBJ1-5 and V is TRBV4-2; a weak D match, TRBD1 (5 bases). From germline, CDR1 is LGHNA and CDR2 YNFKEQ. Trimming cost V 0 bases and J 3 bases, with 9 bases left between them. The CDR3 is made up of 15 amino acids. This CDR3 is CASSQEPGHNQPQHF. CDR3 bases: TGTGCCAGCAGCCAAGAGCCAGGGCACAATCAGCCCCAGCATTTT.

This clonotype appeared many times. The chain combines TRBV25-1 with TRBJ2-7; perhaps TRBD1 as D (5 bases). Germline V CDR1 and CDR2: MGHDK, SYGVNS. The CDR3 is 13 amino acids. The V end lost 2 bases, the J end lost 5 bases, and 10 bases lay between the germline ends. CDR3: CASSERARDEQYF. The CDR3 DNA is TGTGCCAGCAGTGAAAGGGCCAGGGACGAGCAGTACTTC.

In its sample, this clonotype was seen many times. The gene calls are TRBV29-1 and TRBJ2-3, with TRBD2 matching over 9 bases. After removal of 6 bases from V and 3 bases from J, the junction contained 4 bases not matched to a gene. The germline CDR1 and CDR2 sequences are SQVTM and ANQGSEA. This CDR3 comprises 13 residues. The CDR3 DNA sequence: TGCAGCGTGGCTAGCGGGACTACAGATACGCAGTATTTT. It encodes CSVASGTTDTQYF.

This clonotype was seen at least ten times. The chain has TRBV6-5 and TRBJ1-3; weak D call: TRBD1 (5 bases). V was cut by 0 bases and J by 4 bases, with 7 bases left in between. The CDR3 length is 14 residues. The germline gives CDR1 MNHEY, CDR2 SVGAGI. This chain's CDR3 is CASSYSRGGNTIYF. CDR3 sequence (DNA): TGTGCCAGCAGTTACTCTCGGGGCGGAAACACCATATATTTT.